Following are 30 T cell receptor beta chains from one sample sequenced in a study of blood T cell repertoires in COVID-19. The data were produced by immunoSEQ multiplex PCR, yet TCRdb's version contains in-frame clones alone and is incomplete. The data contain about 49,000 clones, about 92% of them seen just once; the ten biggest clones take up less than 1.2%. Sequences were obtained from peripheral blood. These TCRs come from a man in his sixties with COVID-19, enrolled during active disease.

The CDR3 here is CASSLAPSGRDEQYF. CDR3 sequence (DNA): TGTGCCAGCAGCTTGGCCCCCAGCGGACGGGACGAGCAGTACTTC. The genes are TRBV5-5 and TRBJ2-7; D might be TRBD2 (5 bases). Germline V gene sequence: CDR1 SGHKS, CDR2 YYEKEE (reference sequence). Between the trimmed V and J ends, which lost 0 bases and 5 bases, there was a span of 15 bases. CDR3 length equals 15 residues.

The chain uses TRBV19 and TRBJ2-3, with TRBD2 as a possible D gene (5 bases). The germline V gene encodes CDR1 LNHDA and CDR2 SQIVND (reference sequence). CDR3 length: 15 amino acids. Deletions cut 3 bases from V and 1 base from J, with 11 bases between. The CDR3 loop reads CASSIVGIRTDTQYF. The CDR3 nucleotides read TGTGCCAGTAGTATTGTCGGGATACGCACAGATACGCAGTATTTT.

This chain links TRBV27 with TRBJ2-7; TRBD1 matches 12 bases. The CDR3 runs to 15 residues. Germline lookup yields CDR1 MNHEY and CDR2 SMNVEV (reference sequence). Trimming cost V 4 bases and J 4 bases; bases outside gene matches: 5. The CDR3 coding sequence is TGTGCCAGCAGTTCCCGGGACAGGGGGCCGTACGAGCAGTACTTC. Protein product: CASSSRDRGPYEQYF.

The rearrangement joins TRBV6-5 to TRBJ1-2, with TRBD1 identical over 8 bases. Germline CDR1 MNHEY, CDR2 SVGAGI. Losses at the gene ends were 7 bases for V and 2 bases for J; bases not matched to a gene: 9. The CDR3 is 15 amino acids. In DNA form, the CDR3 reads TGTGCCAGCACCAATTCCGGGACAGGCAACTATGGCTACACCTTC. Its translation is CASTNSGTGNYGYTF.

V gene TRBV19 combines with J gene TRBJ1-5; 7 bases are a match to TRBD1. CDR1 LNHDA and CDR2 SQIVND come from the germline V gene (reference sequence). V lost 4 bases, J lost 0 bases, and 15 bases stayed unmatched. The CDR3 spans 19 residues. In nucleotides, the CDR3 is TGTGCCAGTAGTAGCTACAGGGGCAGAAGATTTTATAGCAATCAGCCCCAGCATTTT. It codes for CASSSYRGRRFYSNQPQHF.

CDR3 sequence: CASSGPGQQNTGELFF. CDR3 in DNA: TGTGCCAGCAGCGGCCCGGGACAGCAGAACACCGGGGAGCTGTTTTTT. The chain is built from TRBV7-3 and TRBJ2-2, with TRBD1 matching 7 bases. Germline V CDR1 and CDR2: SGHTA, FQGTGA. The junction had 7 bases not matched to a gene; V was cut back by 5 bases and J by 1 base. The CDR3 covers 16 residues. The entire variable domain, with the rest obtained from reference TRBV7-3 and TRBJ2-2, is as follows: GAGVSQTPSNKVTEKGKYVELRCDPISGHTALYWYRQSLGQGPEFLIYFQGTGAADDSGLPNDRFFAVRPEGSVSTLKIQRTERGDSAVYLCASSGPGQQNTGELFFGEGSRLTVL.

The chain couples TRBV7-6 to TRBJ1-1; TRBD1 matches at 7 bases. CDR1 is SGHVS, CDR2 FNYEAQ, per germline. V was pared by 1 base and J by 4 bases, with 3 bases of the junction left unmatched. This CDR3 comprises 14 residues. CDR3 amino acids: CASSLEAGGTEAFF. CDR3 in DNA: TGTGCCAGCAGCTTAGAGGCAGGGGGCACTGAAGCTTTCTTT.

The genes are TRBV9 and TRBJ2-2; 8 bases line up with TRBD2. The length of the CDR3 is 16 residues. Germline CDR1 and CDR2: SGDLS and YYNGEE. After removal of 4 bases from V and 6 bases from J, the junction contained 11 bases not matched to a gene. This CDR3 reads CASSPLGTSTAGELFF. For the CDR3, the DNA is TGTGCCAGCAGCCCACTAGGGACTAGTACCGCCGGGGAGCTGTTTTTT.

V usage is TRBV4-1 and J usage is TRBJ2-2; 10 bases align to TRBD1. This CDR3 contains 17 residues. The V and J ends lost 4 bases and 7 bases, in that order; junction bases with no gene match: 12. Germline values: CDR1 MGHRA, CDR2 YSYEKL. The CDR3 loop is CASSLLPGQGLSGELFF. CDR3 in DNA: TGCGCCAGCAGCCTTTTACCGGGACAGGGGTTAAGCGGGGAGCTGTTTTTT.

CDR3 bases: TGTGCCAGCAGTGACGGGACAGGATTTTATGGCTACACCTTC. This sequence encodes CASSDGTGFYGYTF. V is TRBV6-4 and J is TRBJ1-2; 8 bases agree with TRBD1. CDR1 MRHNA and CDR2 SNTAGT come from the germline V gene. This CDR3 spans 14 amino acids. V gave up 2 bases and J gave up 5 bases; unmatched junction bases: 4.

The J gene is TRBJ1-2, the V gene TRBV19; 9 positions match TRBD1. Losses at the gene ends were 5 bases for V and 6 bases for J; bases not matched to a gene: 19. Per germline, CDR1 LNHDA and CDR2 SQIVND (reference sequence). The CDR3 has 18 amino acids. This chain's CDR3 is CASSSLGTGTAKRHGYTF. As DNA, the CDR3 is TGTGCCAGTAGTTCATTGGGGACAGGGACGGCCAAACGGCATGGCTACACCTTC.

The CDR3 bases are TGTGCCAGCAGTTTTGGGACAGGGGGCCGATATGGCTACACCTTC. Its protein is CASSFGTGGRYGYTF. V and J are TRBV27 and TRBJ1-2, with 12 bases aligning to TRBD1. V lost 3 bases, J lost 5 bases, and 4 bases stayed unmatched. The CDR3 is made up of 15 amino acids. Germline CDR1 MNHEY, CDR2 SMNVEV (reference sequence).

J is TRBJ1-1 and V is TRBV18, with a possible D match to TRBD1 (5 bases). Germline assignment: CDR1 KGHSH and CDR2 LQKENI. This CDR3 is built from 13 residues. Trimming shortened V by 3 bases and J by 6 bases, and 11 bases separated the two germline ends. CDR3 sequence: CASSPTGSAEAFF. The CDR3 DNA reads TGTGCCAGCTCACCTACAGGATCCGCTGAAGCTTTCTTT.

CDR3 residues: CATSDPVGTGGSVNEQFF. The CDR3 nucleotides are TGTGCCACCAGTGATCCCGTGGGGACAGGGGGCTCGGTAAATGAGCAGTTCTTC. V gene TRBV24-1 combines with J gene TRBJ2-1; 12 bases agree with TRBD1. Germline CDR1 KGHDR, CDR2 SFDVKD. The CDR3 contains 18 residues. The junction had 12 bases not matched to a gene; V was cut back by 3 bases and J by 7 bases.

The rearrangement uses TRBV3-1 (or the pseudogene TRBV3-2) and TRBJ1-2; TRBD1 agrees at 9 bases. The CDR3 is 16 amino acids. In germline, CDR1 is LGHDT, CDR2 YNNKEL (reference sequence). V trimming: 0 bases; J trimming: 4 bases; junction bases outside the gene matches: 6. CDR3: CASSQEGTGFRYGYTF. Here the CDR3 DNA reads TGTGCCAGCAGCCAAGAAGGGACAGGGTTTCGCTATGGCTACACCTTC.

This rearrangement joins TRBV9 to TRBJ2-1; maybe TRBD2 (6 bases). CDR1 and CDR2 (germline): SGDLS, YYNGEE. CDR3 length: 15 amino acids. Trimming pared 0 bases from V and 1 base from J, leaving 8 bases between. The DNA for the CDR3 is TGTGCCAGCAGCGTAGGCCGGGGGTCCTACAATGAGCAGTTCTTC. Its translation: CASSVGRGSYNEQFF.

The V and J genes are TRBV2 and TRBJ1-2; TRBD1 might be the D (6 bases). V lost 11 bases and J 4 bases, leaving 20 bases between the germline ends. Germline V gene data show CDR1 as SNHLY and CDR2 as FYNNEI. There are 14 residues in the CDR3. In nucleotides, the CDR3 is TGTGCCTGCTCCGGGACAAGGGTTTCCTATGGCTACACCTTC. Residues: CACSGTRVSYGYTF.

This chain links TRBV11-1 with TRBJ1-6; weak D call: TRBD1 (6 bases). The CDR3 is made up of 13 amino acids. V was shortened by 5 bases and J by 13 bases, with 15 bases between the two germline ends. Germline V lookup: CDR1 SGHAT, CDR2 FQDESV (reference sequence). Written as DNA, the CDR3 is TGTGCCAGCAGCCGAGCAGGGGTCCGGCCCCTCCACTTT. It specifies CASSRAGVRPLHF.

The V and J genes are TRBV6-5 and TRBJ1-5; 7 bases match TRBD1. This CDR3 region has 13 residues. V lost 8 bases to trimming and J lost 7 bases; unmatched junction nucleotides: 8. The germline CDR1 and CDR2 sequences are MNHEY and SVGAGI. The CDR3 DNA sequence: TGTGCCAGCGCAAACAGGGGCGGGCAGCCCCAGCATTTT. Its translation: CASANRGGQPQHF.

This sequence joins TRBV2 and TRBJ1-2; TRBD1 matches at 8 bases. The junction had 9 bases not matched to a gene; V was cut back by 5 bases and J by 4 bases. The CDR3 sequence is 15 residues long. Germline CDR1 reads SNHLY; CDR2 reads FYNNEI. The CDR3 bases are TGTGCCAGCAGTCGGGGGCAGGGGGCTAGCTATGGCTACACCTTC. Its protein is CASSRGQGASYGYTF.

The chain is built from TRBV5-1 and TRBJ2-1; 7 nucleotides agree with TRBD1. Germline CDR1 and CDR2: SGHRS and YFSETQ. The CDR3 runs 16 residues. V was pared by 1 base and J by 5 bases, with 9 bases of the junction left unmatched. Here the CDR3 reads CASSLLTGSRDNEQFF. In nucleotides, the CDR3 is TGCGCCAGCAGCTTGTTGACAGGGTCTCGCGACAATGAGCAGTTCTTC.

This sequence joins TRBV3-1 (or the pseudogene TRBV3-2) and TRBJ2-1; 12 bases agree with TRBD2. The germline CDR1 and CDR2 sequences are LGHDT and YNNKEL (reference sequence). Losses at the gene ends were 1 base for V and 5 bases for J; bases not matched to a gene: 3. This CDR3 spans 16 amino acids. This CDR3 reads CASSQALAGGHNEQFF. The CDR3 DNA follows: TGTGCCAGCAGCCAAGCCCTAGCGGGAGGGCACAATGAGCAGTTCTTC.

V usage is TRBV5-1 and J usage is TRBJ1-3, with a possible D match to TRBD1 (6 bases). Germline CDR1 reads SGHRS; CDR2 reads YFSETQ. The germline V and J ends were trimmed by 8 bases and 4 bases, with 13 bases remaining between them. The CDR3 has 13 residues. The CDR3 sequence is CASRPGTGNTIYF. CDR3 in DNA: TGCGCCAGTCGTCCCGGGACAGGAAACACCATATATTTT.

This rearrangement joins TRBV19 to TRBJ2-7; TRBD2 is a possible D gene (5 bases). V lost 3 bases to trimming and J lost 1 base, with 10 bases between them. The CDR3 has 14 residues. The germline V gene has CDR1 LNHDA and CDR2 SQIVND (reference sequence). CDR3 residues: CASSMRAPSYEQYF. CDR3 nucleotides: TGTGCCAGTAGTATGCGGGCGCCTTCCTACGAGCAGTACTTC.

CDR3 nucleotide sequence: TGTGCCAGCAGCTCTACAGGGATCGAGGTTCACACCGGGGAGCTGTTTTTT. Translation gives CASSSTGIEVHTGELFF. This chain connects TRBV7-3 to TRBJ2-2; TRBD1 is a possible D gene (6 bases). Deletions cut 4 bases from V and 3 bases from J, with 18 bases between. In germline, CDR1 is SGHTA, CDR2 FQGTGA. The CDR3 length is 17 residues.

V and J are TRBV6-5 and TRBJ1-2, with 7 positions matching TRBD1. This CDR3 has 14 residues. The germline CDR1 and CDR2 sequences are MNHEY and SVGAGI. The junction had 11 bases not matched to a gene; V was cut back by 6 bases and J by 7 bases. For the CDR3, the DNA is TGTGCCAGCAGGCCTCATCAGGGGGGAGGTGGCTACACCTTC. It encodes CASRPHQGGGGYTF.

The chain joins TRBV29-1 to TRBJ2-3, with D unclear. Germline V gene lookup returns CDR1 SQVTM and CDR2 ANQGSEA. Trimming left V 7 bases short and J 0 bases short, with 11 bases between. The CDR3 is made up of 13 amino acids. The CDR3 region has the DNA TGCAGCGCACACATACAAAGCACAGATACGCAGTATTTT. This codes for CSAHIQSTDTQYF.

J is TRBJ2-1 and V is TRBV28; D unclear. This CDR3 contains 13 residues. Trimming took off 7 bases at V and 6 bases at J, with 13 bases between the two ends. The germline V gene encodes CDR1 MDHEN and CDR2 SYDVKM. The CDR3 here is CASTLPLSNEQFF. CDR3 sequence (DNA): TGTGCCAGCACCCTTCCCCTGAGCAATGAGCAGTTCTTC.

The rearrangement uses TRBV15 and TRBJ2-7; D is perhaps TRBD2 (5 bases). Trimming pared 3 bases from V and 4 bases from J, leaving 19 bases between. In germline, CDR1 is LNHNV, CDR2 YYDKDF (reference sequence). CDR3 length: 16 residues. CDR3 region: CATSSHRASLGYEQYF. The CDR3, as DNA: TGTGCCACCAGCAGCCACCGGGCTAGCTTAGGGTACGAGCAGTACTTC.

This clone has more than one count but fewer than ten. The genes are TRBV7-9 and TRBJ1-1; D may be TRBD1 (5 bases). CDR1 is SEHNR and CDR2 is FQNEAQ in the germline V gene (reference sequence). V gave up 3 bases and J gave up 0 bases, with 5 bases separating them. CDR3 length: 13 residues. CDR3 sequence reads: CASSLDMNTEAFF. The CDR3 region has the DNA TGTGCCAGCAGCTTGGACATGAACACTGAAGCTTTCTTT.